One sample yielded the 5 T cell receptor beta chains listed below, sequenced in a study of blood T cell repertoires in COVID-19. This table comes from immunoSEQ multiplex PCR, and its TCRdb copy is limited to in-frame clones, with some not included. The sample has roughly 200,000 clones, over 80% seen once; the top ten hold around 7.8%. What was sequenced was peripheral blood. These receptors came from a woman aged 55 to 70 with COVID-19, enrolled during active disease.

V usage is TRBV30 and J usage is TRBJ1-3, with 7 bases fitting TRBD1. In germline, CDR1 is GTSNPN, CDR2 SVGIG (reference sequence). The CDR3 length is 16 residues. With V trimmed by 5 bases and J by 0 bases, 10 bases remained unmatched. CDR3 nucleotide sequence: TGTGCCTGGGGAGGACAGGTCAGGAGCTCTGGAAACACCATATATTTT. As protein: CAWGGQVRSSGNTIYF.

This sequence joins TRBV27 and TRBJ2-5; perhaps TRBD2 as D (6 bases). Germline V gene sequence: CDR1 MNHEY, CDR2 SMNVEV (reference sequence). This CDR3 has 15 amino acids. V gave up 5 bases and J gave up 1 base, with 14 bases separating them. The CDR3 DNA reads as TGTGCCAGCAGTCCTCCGGGACTCCCCCAAGAGACCCAGTACTTC. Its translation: CASSPPGLPQETQYF.

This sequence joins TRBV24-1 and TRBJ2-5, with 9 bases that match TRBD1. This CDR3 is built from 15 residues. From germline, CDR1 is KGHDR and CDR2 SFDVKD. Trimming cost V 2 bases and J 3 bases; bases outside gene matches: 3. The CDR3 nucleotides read TGTGCCACCAGTGATTCCCGGACAGGGGAAGAGACCCAGTACTTC. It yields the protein CATSDSRTGEETQYF.

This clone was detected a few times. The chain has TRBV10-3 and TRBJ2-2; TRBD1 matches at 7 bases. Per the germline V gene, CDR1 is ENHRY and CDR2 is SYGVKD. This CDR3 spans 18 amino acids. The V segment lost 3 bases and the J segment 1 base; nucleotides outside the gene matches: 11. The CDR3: CAISDGRGRSLNTGELFF. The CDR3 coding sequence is TGTGCCATCAGTGACGGTAGGGGGCGTAGTTTGAACACCGGGGAGCTGTTTTTT.

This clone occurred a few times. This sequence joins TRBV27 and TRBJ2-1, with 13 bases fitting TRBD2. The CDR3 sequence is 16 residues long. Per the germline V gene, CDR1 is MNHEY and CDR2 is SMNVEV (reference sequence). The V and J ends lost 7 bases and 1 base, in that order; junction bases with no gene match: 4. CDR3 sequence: CASTWTSGGSYNEQFF. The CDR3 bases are TGTGCCAGCACTTGGACTAGCGGGGGTTCCTACAATGAGCAGTTCTTC.